Listed here are 9 T cell receptor beta chains from one sample, sequenced in a study of CD4+ T cells in melanoma. The data were produced by immunoSEQ multiplex PCR, yet TCRdb's version contains in-frame clones alone and is incomplete. The sample yields 18,000 or so clones, approximately 84% seen once. The sample comprised cells from a culture (not recorded whether cultured in vitro). Source of these receptors: a human donor with melanoma.

The V and J genes are TRBV5-5 and TRBJ1-6, with 7 bases aligning to TRBD1. V gave up 5 bases and J gave up 5 bases; unmatched junction bases: 7. Germline loops: CDR1 SGHKS, CDR2 YYEKEE (reference sequence). CDR3 length: 15 amino acids. The CDR3 protein is CASSRDRANNSPLHF. CDR3 sequence (DNA): TGTGCCAGCAGTCGCGACAGGGCGAATAATTCACCCCTCCACTTT.

The chain uses TRBV9 and TRBJ1-1; D possibly corresponds to TRBD1 (5 bases). The CDR3 spans 14 residues. Looked up from germline, CDR1 is SGDLS and CDR2 is YYNGEE. Trimming shortened V by 2 bases and J by 5 bases, and 13 bases separated the two germline ends. The CDR3 here is CASSVRAERTEAFF. In nucleotides, the CDR3 is TGTGCCAGCAGCGTCAGGGCCGAGAGGACTGAAGCTTTCTTT.

The chain has TRBV27 and TRBJ2-1; 11 positions match TRBD2. Germline CDR1 reads MNHEY; CDR2 reads SMNVEV (reference sequence). The CDR3 extends over 16 amino acids. V shed 2 bases and J 7 bases; nucleotides not matched to a gene: 7. The CDR3: CASSLRGTSGTNEQFF. As DNA, the CDR3 is TGTGCCAGCAGTTTAAGAGGGACTAGCGGAACGAATGAGCAGTTCTTC.

The V call is TRBV7-8, the J call TRBJ1-5; the D is unclear. Trimming pared 4 bases from V and 4 bases from J, leaving 8 bases between. CDR1 and CDR2 (germline): SGHVS, FQNEAQ. CDR3 length: 13 amino acids. The CDR3 spells CASSSQTNQPQHF. CDR3 sequence (DNA): TGTGCCAGCAGCTCCCAAACGAATCAGCCCCAGCATTTT.

The V call is TRBV5-1, the J call TRBJ1-1, with 9 bases fitting TRBD1. Trimming cost V 4 bases and J 4 bases; bases outside gene matches: 14. The CDR3 is made up of 17 amino acids. The germline V gene encodes CDR1 SGHRS and CDR2 YFSETQ. The CDR3 nucleotides read TGCGCCAGCAGCCGGCTCGGGACAGGGTTGACGGTCACTGAAGCTTTCTTT. Its translation: CASSRLGTGLTVTEAFF.

This chain connects TRBV5-6 to TRBJ1-6; TRBD1 is a possible D gene (5 bases). CDR3 length: 15 amino acids. Germline CDR1 reads SGHDT; CDR2 reads YYEEEE. V was shortened by 3 bases and J by 3 bases, with 10 bases between the two germline ends. The CDR3 here is CASSYRDFYNSPLHF. The CDR3 DNA reads TGTGCCAGCAGCTATCGGGACTTCTATAATTCACCCCTCCACTTT. The full variable domain, in which reference TRBV5-6 and TRBJ1-6 provide the parts outside the CDR3, is DAGVTQSPTHLIKTRGQQVTLRCSPKSGHDTVSWYQQALGQGPQFIFQYYEEEERQRGNFPDRFSGHQFPNYSSELNVNALLLGDSALYLCASSYRDFYNSPLHFGNGTRLTVT.

The chain uses TRBV2 and TRBJ1-4; D remains unclear. This CDR3 region has 11 residues. The V gene's germline CDR1 is SNHLY and CDR2 FYNNEI. Trimming removed 3 bases at V and 8 bases at J, with 4 bases between. CDR3 in DNA: TGTGCCAGCAGTGATTGGGAAAAACTGTTTTTT. As protein: CASSDWEKLFF. Complete variable domain (other parts from reference TRBV2 and TRBJ1-4): EPEVTQTPSHQVTQMGQEVILRCVPISNHLYFYWYRQILGQKVEFLVSFYNNEISEKSEIFDDQFSVERPDGSNFTLKIRSTKLEDSAMYFCASSDWEKLFFGSGTQLSVL.

J is TRBJ2-3 and V is TRBV4-1; D is possibly TRBD1 (8 bases). V was clipped by 3 bases and J by 0 bases, with 28 bases between them. Germline V gene data show CDR1 as MGHRA and CDR2 as YSYEKL. The CDR3 is 21 residues long. CDR3 DNA sequence: TGCGCCAGCAGCCACTTCCGGACAGGGTCAACTAGCGTTCCTAGCACAGATACGCAGTATTTT. It encodes CASSHFRTGSTSVPSTDTQYF.

The gene calls are TRBV7-9 and TRBJ2-7; the match to TRBD2 covers 13 bases. CDR1 SEHNR and CDR2 FQNEAQ come from the germline V gene (reference sequence). The CDR3 is 16 residues long. V gave up 5 bases and J gave up 6 bases; unmatched junction bases: 10. CDR3 bases: TGTGCCAGCAGCGGGGGGACTAGCGGGGTTCAGCGCGAGCAGTACTTC. The encoded protein is CASSGGTSGVQREQYF. Drawing the rest from reference TRBV7-9 and TRBJ2-7, the complete variable domain is DTGVSQNPRHKITKRGQNVTFRCDPISEHNRLYWYRQTLGQGPEFLTYFQNEAQLEKSRLLSDRFSAERPKGSFSTLEIQRTEQGDSAMYLCASSGGTSGVQREQYFGPGTRLTVT.